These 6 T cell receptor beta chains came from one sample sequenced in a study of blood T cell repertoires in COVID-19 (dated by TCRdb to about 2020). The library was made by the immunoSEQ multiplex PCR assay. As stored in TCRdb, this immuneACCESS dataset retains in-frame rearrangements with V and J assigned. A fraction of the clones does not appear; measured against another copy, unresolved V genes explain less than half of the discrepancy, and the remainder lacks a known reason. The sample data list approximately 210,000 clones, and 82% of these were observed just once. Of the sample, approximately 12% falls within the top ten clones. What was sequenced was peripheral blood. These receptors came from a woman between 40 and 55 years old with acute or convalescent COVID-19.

The CDR3 DNA is TGTGCCACCAGTGATTTGTCACAGGGGGCGATCGGAAACACCATATATTTT. Its translation is CATSDLSQGAIGNTIYF. V gene TRBV24-1 combines with J gene TRBJ1-3; 9 bases fit TRBD1. The V gene's germline CDR1 is KGHDR and CDR2 SFDVKD. V lost 0 bases and J lost 4; bases outside the gene matches: 6. The CDR3 runs 17 residues.

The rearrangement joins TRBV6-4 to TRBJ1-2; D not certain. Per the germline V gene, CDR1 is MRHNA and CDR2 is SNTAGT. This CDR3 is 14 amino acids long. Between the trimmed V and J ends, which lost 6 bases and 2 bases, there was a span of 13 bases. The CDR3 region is CASSQDGGNYGYTF. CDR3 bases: TGTGCCAGCAGCCAAGATGGAGGGAACTATGGCTACACCTTC.

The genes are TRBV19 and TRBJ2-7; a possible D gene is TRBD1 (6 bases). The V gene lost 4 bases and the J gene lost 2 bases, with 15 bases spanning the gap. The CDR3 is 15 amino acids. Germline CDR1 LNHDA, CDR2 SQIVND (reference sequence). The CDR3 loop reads CASSSPQGLTYEQYF. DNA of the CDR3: TGTGCCAGTAGTAGCCCACAGGGTCTAACCTACGAGCAGTACTTC.

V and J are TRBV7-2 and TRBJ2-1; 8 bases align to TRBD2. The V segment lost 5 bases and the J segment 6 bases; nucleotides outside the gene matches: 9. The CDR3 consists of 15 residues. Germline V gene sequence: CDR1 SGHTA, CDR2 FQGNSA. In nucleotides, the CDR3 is TGTGCCAGCAGCGCGACTAGCGCGGGGGTCAATGAGCAGTTCTTC. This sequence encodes CASSATSAGVNEQFF.

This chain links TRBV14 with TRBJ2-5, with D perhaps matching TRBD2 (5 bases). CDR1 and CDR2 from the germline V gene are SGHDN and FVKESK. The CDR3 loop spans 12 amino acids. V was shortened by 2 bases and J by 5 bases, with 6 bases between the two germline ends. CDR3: CASSQRRETQYF. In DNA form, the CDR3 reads TGTGCCAGCAGCCAAAGGAGGGAGACCCAGTACTTC.

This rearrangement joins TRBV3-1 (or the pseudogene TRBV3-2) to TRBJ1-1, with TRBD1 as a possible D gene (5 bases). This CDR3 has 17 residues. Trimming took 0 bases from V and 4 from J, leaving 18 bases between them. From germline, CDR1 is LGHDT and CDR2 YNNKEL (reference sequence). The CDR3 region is CASSQETRGGRGTEAFF. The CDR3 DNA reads TGTGCCAGCAGCCAAGAGACGCGCGGGGGAAGGGGCACTGAAGCTTTCTTT.